This T cell receptor beta chain was obtained from a study of regulatory T cells in long-lasting Graves disease. Assembly of TCR beta libraries relied on iRepertoire HTBI primers together with Arm-PCR of CDR3 regions. MiXCR, run by TCRdb on the multiplex PCR reads, gives a single entry per CDR3 protein. The sample contains roughly 560,000 distinct CDR3 sequences, around 12% of which appear only once. The time point denotes: newly diagnosed GD, antithyroid drugs for less than 3 months. Isolated PBMC RNA provided the starting material for the TCR library. The CDR3 contains 16 residues. The germline CDR1 and CDR2 sequences are MGHRA and YSYEKL. This clonotype was observed a few times. One end of the junction does not line up with germline, which may come from a read error. These data also featured in a second study, about T cells in Graves' hyperthyroidism and ophthalmopathy. As that study records: The study left out patients who had uncontrolled infection, other autoimmune disease, pregnancy or lactation. First-round RT-PCR with HTBI primers amplified the TCR CDR3 region.

The material was peripheral blood mononuclear cells (PBMCs), obtained at new diagnosis, from a patient treated with antithyroid drugs. The sequence was obtained from a woman in her thirties with Graves disease. The rearrangement uses TRBV4-1 and TRBJ2-1; 8 bases align to TRBD1. The CDR3 DNA reads as TGTGCCAGCAGCCCAGAACCCTATGGACAGGGCAATGAGCAGTTCTTC. Translated, it gives CASSPEPYGQGNEQFF.